The entry that follows covers one T cell receptor beta chain sequence. Its antigen is still unknown. Base qualities are not provided; no much larger clone lies one nucleotide away. CDR3 length: 15 amino acids, cysteine to phenylalanine. Only CDR3 DNA is held: 45 bases, read in frame from base 1. At the junction V is shortened by 3 bases and J by 2 bases; bases outside the gene matches: 1. The germline V gene encodes CDR1 SGHAT and CDR2 FQNNGV. A total of 25 to 30 patients with locally advanced or metastatic urothelial carcinoma, treated at Memorial Sloan Kettering on a trial protocol, made up the cohort. Peripheral blood mononuclear cells were collected pretreatment and during treatment, with between 1 and 8 total time points per patient. The Qiagen DNeasy Blood extraction kit was used to purify genomic DNA from total PBMCs and tumor samples. PBMCs were collected pretreatment and during treatment, and were isolated and stored as previously described.

The sample is drawn from a study of PD-L1 blockade in urothelial cancer (dated by TCRdb to about 2017). About the investigation overall: Every patient began therapy at some point between 2013 and 2015 and was given atezolizumab 1,200 mg intravenously every 3 weeks. Blood samples gave median yields of about 150,000 T cells and 65,000 to 85,000 unique TCRs, along with a median clonality of around 0.075. Pretreatment tumor samples and matched peripheral blood, collected serially before and after atezolizumab treatment, underwent TCR sequencing. In the same patients, whole exome sequencing and RNA sequencing of pretreatment tumors were performed in addition to TCR sequencing. Durable clinical benefit was achieved by nine patients but not by the remaining 20. Durable clinical benefit was defined as a progression-free survival longer than 6 months, and TCR features were additionally tested against progression-free survival and overall survival. Pretreatment blood TCR-seq was available for 30 or so patients, at least one posttreatment blood collection was obtained for 25 or so patients, and tumor TCR-seq was available for 25 or so patients. Patients had an ECOG performance status of 0 or 1 and had received between 0 and 3 prior chemotherapy regimens. The study was an exploratory multi-omic analysis of somatic, immune and clinical correlates of response to PD-L1 blockade with atezolizumab in urothelial cancer. Twenty-five of 29 patients were identified as males with urothelial cancer of bladder origin, and a prior smoking history was reported by 18 of 29 patients. Blood samples were analyzed 3 weeks after the start of treatment (second dose) and 6 weeks after the start of treatment.

To estimate absolute template abundance from read counts, synthetic TCR analog templates were spiked into each PCR. The immunoSEQ assay used bias-controlled V and J gene primers to amplify TCRbeta CDR3 regions from genomic DNA. Rearranged TCRbeta segments were sequenced at approximately 20X coverage. Per the authors' processing: Clustering was used to correct sequencing errors, and CDR3s were annotated against IMGT so that V, D and J genes could be assigned. Out-of-frame and stop-codon sequences were excluded, and only productive TCRbeta rearrangements were used in downstream analyses. Clonality was calculated as one minus the Shannon entropy normalized by the log of the number of unique productive sequences. Clones differing between time points or between blood and tumor were identified using Fisher's exact test with Benjamini-Hochberg correction, with an adjusted p below 0.01 applied as the threshold. The clones in this table, taken by TCRdb from immuneACCESS, are in-frame only. Not every clone is retained; where verified, under half of the shortfall comes from an unresolved V gene, and the cause of the rest is unknown. V, J and clone size were drawn from that table, and D and trimming were deduced from the DNA. Here the sample has roughly 87,000 clones; about nine tenths occur a single time. The ten biggest clones cover 4.5% to 6.5% of the sample.

What the study reported, not specific to this receptor: A pretreatment peripheral blood TCR clonality below the median was linked to improved progression-free and overall survival. Because of the small sample size (n ≈ 31) and the many exploratory analyses performed, the results are intended to be regarded as hypothesis-generating. Among patients with durable benefit, tumor-associated TCR clones showed greater expansion in peripheral blood 3 weeks after treatment started (n ≈ 20, p = 0.022).

The chain uses TRBV11-2 and TRBJ2-7; TRBD2 matches 13 bases in the middle. The clonotype was recovered from a woman between 65 and 79 years old with urothelial cancer. The input for sequencing was PBMCs, taken around atezolizumab (anti-PD-L1) treatment. The sequenced DNA: TGTGCCAGCAGCTTCGGGACTAGCGGGGCCTACGAGCAGTACTTC. Translated, this is CASSFGTSGAYEQYF.